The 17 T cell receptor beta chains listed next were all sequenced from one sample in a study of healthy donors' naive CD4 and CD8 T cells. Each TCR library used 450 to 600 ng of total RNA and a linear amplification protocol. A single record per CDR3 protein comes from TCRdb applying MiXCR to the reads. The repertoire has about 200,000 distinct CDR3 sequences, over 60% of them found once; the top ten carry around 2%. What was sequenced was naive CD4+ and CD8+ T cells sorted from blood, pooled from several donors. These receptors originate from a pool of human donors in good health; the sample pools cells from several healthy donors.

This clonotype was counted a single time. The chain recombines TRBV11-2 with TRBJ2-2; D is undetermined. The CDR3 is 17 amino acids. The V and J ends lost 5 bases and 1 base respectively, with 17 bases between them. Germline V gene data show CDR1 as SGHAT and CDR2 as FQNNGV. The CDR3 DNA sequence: TGTGCCAGCAGCCTCGGGTGGTCCAATTGGAACACCGGGGAGCTGTTTTTT. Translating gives CASSLGWSNWNTGELFF.

The CDR3 reads CASSPGLGDTQYF. For the CDR3, the DNA is TGTGCCAGTAGCCCGGGATTGGGAGATACGCAGTATTTT. The V gene is TRBV19, the J gene TRBJ2-3; a possible D gene is TRBD2 (5 bases). The germline gives CDR1 LNHDA, CDR2 SQIVND (reference sequence). V was clipped by 6 bases and J by 5 bases, with 12 bases between them. This CDR3 is 13 amino acids long.

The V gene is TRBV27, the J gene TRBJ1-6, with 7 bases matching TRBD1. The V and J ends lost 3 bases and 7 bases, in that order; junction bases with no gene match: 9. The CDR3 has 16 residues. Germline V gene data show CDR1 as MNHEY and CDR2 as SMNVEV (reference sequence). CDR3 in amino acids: CASSLGTGVTNSPLHF. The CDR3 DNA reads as TGTGCCAGCAGTTTGGGTACAGGGGTCACCAATTCACCCCTCCACTTT.

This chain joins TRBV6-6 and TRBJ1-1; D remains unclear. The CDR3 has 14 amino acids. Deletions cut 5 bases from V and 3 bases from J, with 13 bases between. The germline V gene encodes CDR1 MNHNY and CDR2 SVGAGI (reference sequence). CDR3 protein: CASSEVGTYTEAFF. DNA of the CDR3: TGTGCCAGCAGTGAAGTCGGCACCTACACTGAAGCTTTCTTT.

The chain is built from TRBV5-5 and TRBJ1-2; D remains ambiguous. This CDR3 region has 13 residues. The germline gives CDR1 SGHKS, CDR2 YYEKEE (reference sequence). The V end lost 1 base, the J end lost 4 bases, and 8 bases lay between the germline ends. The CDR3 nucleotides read TGTGCCAGCAGCTTGTCTAACGGCTATGGCTACACCTTC. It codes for CASSLSNGYGYTF. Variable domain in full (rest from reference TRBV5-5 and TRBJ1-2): DAGVTQSPTHLIKTRGQQVTLRCSPISGHKSVSWYQQVLGQGPQFIFQYYEKEERGRGNFPDRFSARQFPNYSSELNVNALLLGDSALYLCASSLSNGYGYTFGSGTRLTVV.

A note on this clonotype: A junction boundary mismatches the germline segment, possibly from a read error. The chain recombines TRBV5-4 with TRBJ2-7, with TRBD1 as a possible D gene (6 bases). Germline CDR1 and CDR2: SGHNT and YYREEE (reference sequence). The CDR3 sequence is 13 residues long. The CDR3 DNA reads TGTGTCAGCAGCTTCCCAGGGGACTACGAGCAGTACTTC. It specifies CVSSFPGDYEQYF.

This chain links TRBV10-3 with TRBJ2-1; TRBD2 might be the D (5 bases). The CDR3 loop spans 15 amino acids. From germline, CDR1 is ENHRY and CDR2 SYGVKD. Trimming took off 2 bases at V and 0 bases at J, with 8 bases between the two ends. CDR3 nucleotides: TGTGCCATCAGTGAGGAGGGTAGCTCCTACAATGAGCAGTTCTTC. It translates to CAISEEGSSYNEQFF.

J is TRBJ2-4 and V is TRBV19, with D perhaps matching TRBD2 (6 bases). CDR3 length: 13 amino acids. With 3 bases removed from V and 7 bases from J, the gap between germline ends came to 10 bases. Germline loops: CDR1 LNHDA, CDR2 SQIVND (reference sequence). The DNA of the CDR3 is TGTGCCAGTAGTATGGGAGGTCTGAACATTCAGTACTTC. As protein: CASSMGGLNIQYF.

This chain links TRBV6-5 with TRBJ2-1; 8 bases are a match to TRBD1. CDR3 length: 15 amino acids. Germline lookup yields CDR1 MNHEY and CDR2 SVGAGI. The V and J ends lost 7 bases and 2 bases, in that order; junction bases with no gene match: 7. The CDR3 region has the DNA TGTGCCAGCACTCCGTCAGGGGGCGCCTACAATGAGCAGTTCTTC. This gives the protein CASTPSGGAYNEQFF.

CDR3: CATSRGTSGTDTQYF. The CDR3 DNA reads as TGTGCCACCTCGCGGGGGACTAGCGGCACAGATACGCAGTATTTT. J is TRBJ2-3 and V is TRBV19; the match to TRBD2 covers 10 bases. The length of the CDR3 is 15 residues. The germline gives CDR1 LNHDA, CDR2 SQIVND (reference sequence). Germline trimming cut 10 bases from V and 1 base from J; bases unmatched to any gene: 8.

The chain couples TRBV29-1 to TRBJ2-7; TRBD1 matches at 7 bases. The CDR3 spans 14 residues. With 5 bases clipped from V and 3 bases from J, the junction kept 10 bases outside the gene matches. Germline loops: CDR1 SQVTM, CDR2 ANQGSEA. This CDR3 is CSVRIGTAYYEQYF. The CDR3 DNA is TGCAGCGTTAGGATCGGGACAGCGTACTACGAGCAGTACTTC.

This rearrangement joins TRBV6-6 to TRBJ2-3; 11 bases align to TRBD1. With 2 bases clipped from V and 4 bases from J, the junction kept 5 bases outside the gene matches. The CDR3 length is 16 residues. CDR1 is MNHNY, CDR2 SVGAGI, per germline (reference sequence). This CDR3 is CASSYAGQGASDTQYF. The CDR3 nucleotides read TGTGCCAGCAGTTACGCCGGACAGGGGGCCTCAGATACGCAGTATTTT.

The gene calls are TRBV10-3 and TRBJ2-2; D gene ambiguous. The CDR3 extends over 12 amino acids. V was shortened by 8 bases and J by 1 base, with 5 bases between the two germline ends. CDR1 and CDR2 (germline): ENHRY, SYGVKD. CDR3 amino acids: CAISRNTGELFF. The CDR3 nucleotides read TGTGCCATCTCGCGGAACACCGGGGAGCTGTTTTTT.

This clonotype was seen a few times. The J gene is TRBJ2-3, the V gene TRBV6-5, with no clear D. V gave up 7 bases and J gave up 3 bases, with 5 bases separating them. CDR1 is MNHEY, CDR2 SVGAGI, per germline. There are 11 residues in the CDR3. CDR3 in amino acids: CASKYTDTQYF. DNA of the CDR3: TGTGCCAGCAAGTATACAGATACGCAGTATTTT.

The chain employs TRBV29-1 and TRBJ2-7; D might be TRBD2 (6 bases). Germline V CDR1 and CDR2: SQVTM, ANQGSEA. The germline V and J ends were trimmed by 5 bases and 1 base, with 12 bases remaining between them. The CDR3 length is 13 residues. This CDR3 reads CSVWAGGSYEQYF. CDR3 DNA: TGCAGCGTTTGGGCTGGGGGGTCCTACGAGCAGTACTTC.

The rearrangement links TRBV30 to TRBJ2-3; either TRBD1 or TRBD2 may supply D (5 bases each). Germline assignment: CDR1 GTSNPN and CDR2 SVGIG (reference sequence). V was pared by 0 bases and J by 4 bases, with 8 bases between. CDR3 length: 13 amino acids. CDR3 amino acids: CAWSVLGPDTQYF. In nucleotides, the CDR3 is TGTGCCTGGAGTGTTTTGGGACCAGATACGCAGTATTTT.

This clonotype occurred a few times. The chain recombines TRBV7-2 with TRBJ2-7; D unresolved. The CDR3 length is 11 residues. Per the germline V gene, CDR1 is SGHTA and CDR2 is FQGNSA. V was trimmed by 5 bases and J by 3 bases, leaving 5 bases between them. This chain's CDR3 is CASSENYEQYF. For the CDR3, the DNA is TGTGCCAGCAGCGAAAACTACGAGCAGTACTTC.